A single sample is the source of the 2 T cell receptor beta chains below, sequenced in a study of beta chain features in type 1 diabetes. Expressed TCRB transcripts were sequenced after all isolated RNA was converted to cDNA. Assay: immunoSEQ multiplex PCR; the TCRdb copy retains only in-frame clones and omits some. The table includes just under 150,000 clones, about 10% detected once. Sequences were obtained from naive CD4+ T cells from blood. The origin of the receptors is a young man in good health.

CDR3 sequence (DNA): TGTGCCAGCAGCTTGGGCCAGGGTAGTGAAAAACTGTTTTTT. This translates into CASSLGQGSEKLFF. This rearrangement joins TRBV7-9 to TRBJ1-4; TRBD1 is a possible D gene (5 bases). Germline CDR1 SEHNR, CDR2 FQNEAQ (reference sequence). V gave up 3 bases and J gave up 7 bases, with 12 bases separating them. The CDR3 totals 14 residues.

V is TRBV5-6 and J is TRBJ2-1; possibly TRBD1 for D (5 bases). V lost 3 bases, J lost 3 bases, and 10 bases lay in between. The CDR3 totals 14 residues. CDR1 and CDR2 (germline): SGHDT, YYEEEE. Here the CDR3 DNA reads TGTGCCAGCAGCTGGGGCAAGATCTACAATGAGCAGTTCTTC. Amino acids: CASSWGKIYNEQFF.